This T cell receptor (beta chain) was captured in a study of T-cell reconstitution after alpha-beta-depleted transplantation in children. Unique molecular identifiers were incorporated when the TCRbeta library was constructed. TCRdb used MiXCR to reprocess the PCR reads, holding one entry per CDR3 protein. The top ten hold 14% of the sample, which has about 510,000 distinct CDR3 sequences, 11% seen once. The CDR3 is made up of 11 amino acids. Germline V gives CDR1 MNHEY, CDR2 SVGEGT. V was trimmed by 7 bases and J by 6 bases, leaving 10 bases between them. The starting material was PBMCs, mostly from graft donor cells, obtained 180 days after TCRalphabeta/CD19-depleted stem cell transplant. This chain links TRBV6-2 or TRBV6-3 with TRBJ2-7; tentatively, D is TRBD1 (5 bases). The sequence was obtained from a female patient aged 2-10 years who had a stem cell transplant for aplastic anemia, so the T cells may come from the graft donor. The CDR3 coding sequence is TGTGCCAGCACCACCAGGGCCGAGCAGTACTTC. Its protein is CASTTRAEQYF.